These T cell receptor beta chains were read from a single sample in a study of shared clonotypes between healthy human individuals. TCRdb keeps only in-frame clones here, not all; method: immunoSEQ multiplex PCR. This sample has about 2.2 million clones, with over 85% found just once. The sample comprised naive CD8+ T cells from PBMCs. The receptors originated from a man between 18 and 29 years old in good health. Some clones in this sample may be carry-over from other donors' samples. Both conserved end residues are part of each CDR3. D genes are given only for firm matches. Clone size appears in some rows only: once, few, many, or a class for an expanded clone.

D	size	V	J	DNA	CDR3
.	.	TRBV11-1	TRBJ1-1	TGTGCCAGCAGCTCCTGGAGTTCCCAGGACACTGAAGCTTTCTTT	CASSSWSSQDTEAFF
TRBD1	once	TRBV30	TRBJ2-7	TGTGCCTGGAGTCCCTTGGGCAGGGGGGAGCAGTACTTC	CAWSPLGRGEQYF
.	.	TRBV14	TRBJ1-3	TGTGCCAGCAGCAAGCGAGACAGAGTAACTGGAAACACCATATATTTT	CASSKRDRVTGNTIYF
TRBD2	.	TRBV5-4	TRBJ2-3	TGTGCCAGCAGCTTGGGTACTAGCGGAGCTAGCACAGATACGCAGTATTTT	CASSLGTSGASTDTQYF
.	.	TRBV7-9	TRBJ2-6	TGTGCCAGCAGCTCTCGAACACTTGGGGGTTCAGGGGCCAACGTCCTGACTTTC	CASSSRTLGGSGANVLTF
TRBD1	.	TRBV15	TRBJ1-1	TGTGCCACCAGCAGAGATAGACGGGACAGCACTGAAGCTTTCTTT	CATSRDRRDSTEAFF
TRBD1	.	TRBV5-1	TRBJ1-1	TGCGCCAGCAGCATTGGACAGGGAGTAACTGAAGCTTTCTTT	CASSIGQGVTEAFF
TRBD1	.	TRBV9	TRBJ2-7	TGTGCCAGCAGCGGAGGGACAGGGCTGTCCTACGAGCAGTACTTC	CASSGGTGLSYEQYF
.	few	TRBV28	TRBJ1-4	TGTGCCAGCAGTTTAGACCCACTACAACTGTTTTTT	CASSLDPLQLFF
.	.	TRBV9	TRBJ2-1	TGTGCCAGCAGCCCGACACCTGGGCAGCAGTTCTTC	CASSPTPGQQFF
.	.	TRBV7-6	TRBJ2-7	TGTGCCAGCAGCCCCCAAGGGCCGGCCTACGAGCAGTACTTC	CASSPQGPAYEQYF
.	.	TRBV9	TRBJ1-5	TGTGCCAGCAGCGTAAACCCCGAGACAGGTTCCAATCAGCCCCAGCATTTT	CASSVNPETGSNQPQHF
.	.	TRBV19	TRBJ2-7	TGTGCCAGTAGTATGGGGGCAGGGTCCGACGAGCAGTACTTC	CASSMGAGSDEQYF
.	.	TRBV19	TRBJ2-7	TGTGCCAGCCGAAAAGGAGCCAAACAGTACTTC	CASRKGAKQYF
TRBD1	.	TRBV19	TRBJ1-1	TGTGCCAGTAGTATTGTAGGACAGGGGGGGTACACTGAAGCTTTCTTT	CASSIVGQGGYTEAFF
.	once	TRBV4-1	TRBJ2-7	TGCGCCAGCAGCCAAGTAGTTCTTCGCGACTTCTCCTACGAGCAGTACTTC	CASSQVVLRDFSYEQYF
TRBD2	.	TRBV29-1	TRBJ2-7	TGCAGCGTATTAGCGGGAGGGTACGAGCAGTACTTC	CSVLAGGYEQYF
.	.	TRBV6-5	TRBJ1-2	TGTGCCAGCAGTTACAGCCAGGGAAATACTGGCTACACCTTC	CASSYSQGNTGYTF
.	.	TRBV7-8	TRBJ2-1	TGTGCCAGCAGCCCTATTCAGGCATCCTACAATGAGCAGTTCTTC	CASSPIQASYNEQFF
.	.	TRBV28	TRBJ1-5	TGTGCCAGCAGTTCTAAGGGCAATCAGCCCCAGCATTTT	CASSSKGNQPQHF
.	.	TRBV6-1	TRBJ2-7	TGTGCCAGCAGTGAAGCCCCCGGGGTCTCCTACGAGCAGTACTTC	CASSEAPGVSYEQYF
TRBD1	.	TRBV6-6	TRBJ1-5	TGTGCCAGCAGTTACCCTGACAGGGGCGGTCAGCCCCAGCATTTT	CASSYPDRGGQPQHF
.	.	TRBV12-5	TRBJ2-3	TGTGCTAGTGGTTTGGCCGGGTCAGATACGCAGTATTTT	CASGLAGSDTQYF
TRBD2	.	TRBV5-1	TRBJ2-1	TGCGCCAGCAGCTTGGCCGCTAGCGGGAGTGGAAATGAGCAGTTCTTC	CASSLAASGSGNEQFF
TRBD2	.	TRBV27	TRBJ2-3	TGTGCCAGCAGTTTGGGACTACAAGAGGCAGATACGCAGTATTTT	CASSLGLQEADTQYF
.	.	TRBV29-1	TRBJ1-3	TGCAGCGTTGGGCTGATCGCCCCGAGCTCTGGAAACACCATATATTTT	CSVGLIAPSSGNTIYF
.	.	TRBV5-1	TRBJ1-1	TGCGCCAGCAGCCTCGGCCCTTCTGGTGACACTGAAGCTTTCTTT	CASSLGPSGDTEAFF
.	.	TRBV30	TRBJ1-5	TGTGCCTGGACCCCTGGGGGAGCGGATCAGCCCCAGCATTTT	CAWTPGGADQPQHF
.	.	TRBV30	TRBJ2-3	TGTGCCTGGAGTGTACCAAGGCGGAAGGATACGCAGTATTTT	CAWSVPRRKDTQYF
.	.	TRBV29-1	TRBJ2-2	TGCAGCGTTCTTGACCCAGACAAGGCGGCCGGGGAGCTGTTTTTT	CSVLDPDKAAGELFF
.	.	TRBV29-1	TRBJ1-4	TGCAGCGTCGGACTTCCCGAAAAACTGTTTTTT	CSVGLPEKLFF
.	.	TRBV7-9	TRBJ2-1	TGTGCCAGCAGCCCCTATGAGGGGGAGGCATACAATGAGCAGTTCTTC	CASSPYEGEAYNEQFF
TRBD2	.	TRBV7-9	TRBJ2-2	TGTGCCAGCAGCCGGGGACTAGCGGGAGTTACCGGGGAGCTGTTTTTT	CASSRGLAGVTGELFF
TRBD2	.	TRBV7-9	TRBJ2-3	TGTGCCAGCAGCTCGACTAGCGGGTTCACAGATACGCAGTATTTT	CASSSTSGFTDTQYF
.	.	TRBV7-9	TRBJ2-3	TGTGCCAGCAGCTTTCCAGGTTCGGATACGCAGTATTTT	CASSFPGSDTQYF
.	.	TRBV7-9	TRBJ2-7	TGTGCCAGCAGCTTAGACGGGTTCGAGCAGTACTTC	CASSLDGFEQYF
TRBD2	.	TRBV6-5	TRBJ2-1	TGTGCCAGCAGTTACTCGACTAGCGGGAGAAATGAGCAGTTCTTC	CASSYSTSGRNEQFF
.	.	TRBV15	TRBJ1-4	TGTGCCACCAGCAGAGAGAGGAGTGCAACTAATGAAAAACTGTTTTTT	CATSRERSATNEKLFF
TRBD2	.	TRBV6-4	TRBJ2-6	TGTGCCAGCAGCGAGAGCGGGACTGGGGCCAACGTCCTGACTTTC	CASSESGTGANVLTF
TRBD2	.	TRBV7-9	TRBJ2-1	TGTGCCAGCAGCTTAGCGCTCAGACTAGCGACATACAATGAGCAGTTCTTC	CASSLALRLATYNEQFF
.	.	TRBV11-2	TRBJ2-7	TGTGCCACCTCCCCGACTACAGGGATCTACGAGCAGTACTTC	CATSPTTGIYEQYF
TRBD1	few	TRBV30	TRBJ1-1	TGTGCCTGGAACAGGGGATACAGGACTGAAGCTTTCTTT	CAWNRGYRTEAFF
TRBD1	.	TRBV4-1	TRBJ1-4	TGCGCCAGCAGCCCTCCCCCGGGACAGGGGATTGGTGAAAAACTGTTTTTT	CASSPPPGQGIGEKLFF
.	once	TRBV7-9	TRBJ2-5	TGTGCCAGCAGCTTACGGGGCCCCGGAGAGACCCAGTACTTC	CASSLRGPGETQYF
.	.	TRBV30	TRBJ1-2	TGTGCCTTCTTAACAGGAGCAGCTAACTATGGCTACACCTTC	CAFLTGAANYGYTF
.	.	TRBV9	TRBJ2-5	TGTGCCAGCAGCGTAGCTGGGCAGGGAGGATTGGAGACCCAGTACTTC	CASSVAGQGGLETQYF
TRBD2	.	TRBV11-2	TRBJ2-3	TGTGCCAGCAGCTTAGATATAAGCGGGAGCGTAGATACGCAGTATTTT	CASSLDISGSVDTQYF
TRBD1	.	TRBV7-9	TRBJ2-3	TGTGCCAGCAGCCCCCATGGGACAGGACGCCAGACAGATACGCAGTATTTT	CASSPHGTGRQTDTQYF